These 12 T cell receptor beta chains were all obtained from the same sample, sequenced in a study of molecular identifiers for immune sequencing clone quantification (dated by TCRdb to the late 2010s). The library was built by means of PCR. Reads for this sample came from an Illumina HiSeq 4000. TCRdb handled the public reads itself, with Q25 trimming in fastp and clone calling in MiXCR, and kept productive beta chains. Under each unique CDR3 protein, matching rows form one entry showing the most common genes and DNA. Here the sample has more than 35,000 distinct CDR3 sequences; 19% occur a single time. The ten largest account for about 1.2% of the sample. Sequenced input: naive CD8+ T cells from blood, with Jurkat cell RNA spiked in. The cell subset or site label here, explained by the study, means: FACS-sorted CD8+CD4-CCR7+CD45RA+ naive T cells. These receptors came from a human donor in good health. Some libraries in this study had Jurkat cell RNA spiked in.

This clonotype showed up many times. The chain joins TRBV5-1 to TRBJ2-7; D could derive from TRBD1 or TRBD2 (5 bases each). This CDR3 region has 13 residues. The germline V and J ends were trimmed by 4 bases and 5 bases, with 13 bases remaining between them. Germline-derived CDR1 and CDR2 are SGHRS and YFSETQ. CDR3 coding DNA: TGCGCCAGCAGCGCGGAGAGGGGAAACGAGCAGTACTTC. Its translation: CASSAERGNEQYF.

This clonotype was picked up many times. The chain has TRBV12-3 or TRBV12-4 and TRBJ2-7; 7 bases match TRBD1. This CDR3 has 13 amino acids. V lost 1 base to trimming and J lost 3 bases; unmatched junction nucleotides: 0. The CDR3 DNA reads TGTGCCAGCAGTTTAGGGGACAGCTACGAGCAGTACTTC. As protein: CASSLGDSYEQYF.

The chain recombines TRBV14 with TRBJ2-7, with D possibly matching TRBD2 (7 bases). The V gene's germline CDR1 is SGHDN and CDR2 FVKESK. This CDR3 region has 16 residues. Trimming cost V 1 base and J 3 bases, with 16 bases left between them. The CDR3 region has the DNA TGTGCCAGCAGCCAAGGCCCGAGGGAGGGGGTCTACGAGCAGTACTTC. The encoded protein is CASSQGPREGVYEQYF. The complete variable domain, with remaining parts taken from reference TRBV14 and TRBJ2-7, reads EAGVTQFPSHSVIEKGQTVTLRCDPISGHDNLYWYRRVMGKEIKFLLHFVKESKQDESGMPNNRFLAERTGGTYSTLKVQPAELEDSGVYFCASSQGPREGVYEQYFGPGTRLTVT.

There are many counts of this clonotype. This chain links TRBV30 with TRBJ1-1; no clear D gene. There are 13 residues in the CDR3. Germline V lookup: CDR1 GTSNPN, CDR2 SVGIG (reference sequence). The V end was cut by 0 bases, the J end by 4 bases, with 9 bases between. CDR3 in DNA: TGTGCCTGGAGTGTTGAGGGAGGCACTGAAGCTTTCTTT. Protein: CAWSVEGGTEAFF.

V usage is TRBV11-2 and J usage is TRBJ2-2; 10 nucleotides match TRBD2. Per the germline V gene, CDR1 is SGHAT and CDR2 is FQNNGV. This CDR3 spans 17 amino acids. V dropped 4 bases and J dropped 4; count of bases not matched to a gene: 9. The CDR3 loop is CASSSSLAGALTGELFF. The CDR3 region has the DNA TGTGCCAGCAGCTCATCCCTAGCGGGGGCCCTCACCGGGGAGCTGTTTTTT.

This clonotype was seen repeatedly, ten times or more. V usage is TRBV12-3 or TRBV12-4 and J usage is TRBJ2-3, with D uncertain. V lost 2 bases and J lost 6, with 6 bases in between. The CDR3 extends over 12 amino acids. CDR3 protein: CASSLYTDTQYF. In DNA form, the CDR3 reads TGTGCCAGCAGTTTATACACCGATACGCAGTATTTT.

This clonotype occurred once. It is likely a read error, because the conserved phenylalanine at the end of the CDR3 is missing. This sequence joins TRBV20-1 and TRBJ2-7; D is possibly TRBD1 or TRBD2 (5 bases each). V lost 2 bases and J 4 bases, leaving 15 bases between the germline ends. The CDR3 runs 14 residues. The germline gives CDR1 DFQATT, CDR2 SNEGSKA (reference sequence). The CDR3 DNA sequence: TGCAGTGCTAGACCCAACCGGGACCCGTACGAGCAGTACCTC. Translating gives CSARPNRDPYEQYL.

This clonotype was observed at least ten times. This chain joins TRBV4-3 and TRBJ2-3; TRBD1 is a possible D gene (6 bases). Germline V CDR1 and CDR2: LGHNA, YSLEER. Trimming took 0 bases from V and 1 from J, leaving 14 bases between them. This CDR3 comprises 17 residues. The CDR3 DNA follows: TGCGCCAGCAGCCAAGATCCGCAGGGGCTTGGCACAGATACGCAGTATTTT. It encodes CASSQDPQGLGTDTQYF.

The chain is built from TRBV14 and TRBJ2-5; possible D gene TRBD2, 6 bases. This CDR3 region has 19 residues. Germline CDR1 and CDR2: SGHDN and FVKESK. V dropped 0 bases and J dropped 3 bases, with 23 bases sitting between them. The CDR3, as DNA: TGTGCCAGCAGCCAAGATCGGGAGACAGCCATCATGGGCGAAGAGACCCAGTACTTC. Translating gives CASSQDRETAIMGEETQYF.

On this clonotype itself: A read error may be the cause here, since a much bigger clone is one base away. This rearrangement joins TRBV7-2 to TRBJ2-1; D possibly corresponds to TRBD2 (5 bases). The closer fit of TRBJ2-7 to the DNA end suggests the J call may be wrong. CDR1 and CDR2 from the germline V gene are SGHTA and FQGNSA. This CDR3 is built from 15 residues. CDR3 nucleotide sequence: TGTGCCAGCAGCCCACTGGGGAGTTCGTACAATGAGCAGTACTTC. It yields the protein CASSPLGSSYNEQYF.

This clonotype was observed many times. The rearrangement uses TRBV4-3 and TRBJ2-7; TRBD1 aligns across 11 bases. The CDR3 covers 15 residues. The J segment lost 4 bases and the V segment lost 4 bases, leaving 6 bases of the junction unmatched. Germline loops: CDR1 LGHNA, CDR2 YSLEER. This chain's CDR3 is CASSPPGQGVYEQYF. As DNA, the CDR3 is TGCGCCAGCAGCCCGCCGGGACAGGGGGTTTACGAGCAGTACTTC.

This clonotype has ten or more counts. This chain connects TRBV28 to TRBJ1-2; D not certain. Trimming pared 5 bases from V and 4 bases from J, leaving 17 bases between. The germline gives CDR1 MDHEN, CDR2 SYDVKM. The CDR3 is 15 amino acids. CDR3 DNA sequence: TGTGCCAGCAGTCTCTCGGCAGGCTCTAGCTATGGCTACACCTTC. Translation: CASSLSAGSSYGYTF.